Below are 9 T cell receptor beta chains sequenced from a single sample in a study of blood T cell repertoires in COVID-19 (dated by TCRdb to 2020 to 2021). The library was built by means of the immunoSEQ multiplex PCR assay. TCRdb limited this immuneACCESS table to in-frame rearrangements with V and J called. A share of clones is missing; checked studies link under half to unresolved V genes, and the rest is unexplained. Present in this sample are about 150,000 clones, approximately 82% of which were seen just once. The leading ten clones occupy approximately 12% of the sample. Sequenced material: peripheral blood. The receptor set was obtained from a man between 65 and 80 years old who had recovered from COVID-19.

The chain couples TRBV5-1 to TRBJ2-1; the D gene is possibly TRBD1 (5 bases). Germline CDR1 is SGHRS and CDR2 is YFSETQ. V gave up 0 bases and J gave up 3 bases, with 10 bases separating them. This CDR3 has 15 amino acids. The CDR3 nucleotides are TGCGCCAGCAGCTTGGCCCAGGGTGGCTACAATGAGCAGTTCTTC. Amino acid sequence: CASSLAQGGYNEQFF.

The chain has TRBV18 and TRBJ2-1; TRBD2 matches 14 bases. The CDR3 totals 18 residues. V lost 2 bases to trimming and J lost 5 bases; unmatched junction nucleotides: 8. The germline gives CDR1 KGHSH, CDR2 LQKENI. The CDR3 DNA reads as TGTGCCAGCTCACCAGGACTAGCGGGAGGCCTAGACGACAATGAGCAGTTCTTC. It translates to CASSPGLAGGLDDNEQFF.

The chain joins TRBV11-2 to TRBJ1-2; no clear D. V was clipped by 1 base and J by 9 bases, with 12 bases between them. CDR1 SGHAT and CDR2 FQNNGV come from the germline V gene. CDR3 length equals 13 residues. The CDR3 DNA reads as TGTGCCAGCAGCTTAGGGCGGGAGCTGCGCTACACCTTC. Its protein product is CASSLGRELRYTF.

The chain links TRBV7-2 to TRBJ2-1; TRBD2 agrees at 7 bases. The CDR3 is made up of 16 amino acids. The germline V gene has CDR1 SGHTA and CDR2 FQGNSA. V lost 1 base and J lost 6; bases outside the gene matches: 9. CDR3 protein: CASSLVAGVSLNEQFF. CDR3 nucleotides: TGTGCCAGCAGCTTAGTGGCGGGAGTCTCTCTCAATGAGCAGTTCTTC. Full variable domain (outside the CDR3, taken from reference TRBV7-2 and TRBJ2-1): GAGVSQSPSNKVTEKGKDVELRCDPISGHTALYWYRQSLGQGLEFLIYFQGNSAPDKSGLPSDRFSAERTGGSVSTLTIQRTQQEDSAVYLCASSLVAGVSLNEQFFGPGTRLTVL.

The CDR3 DNA reads TGTGCCAGCAGTTACCGTGGGGGGGCGAGCTCCTACGAGCAGTACTTC. Translating gives CASSYRGGASSYEQYF. The rearrangement links TRBV6-6 to TRBJ2-7, with a tentative D call TRBD2 (7 bases). V lost 2 bases to trimming and J lost 0 bases, with 14 bases between them. The V gene's germline CDR1 is MNHNY and CDR2 SVGAGI (reference sequence). The CDR3 runs to 16 residues.

The chain combines TRBV14 with TRBJ2-2, with TRBD1 matching 7 bases. V lost 2 bases and J lost 7; bases outside the gene matches: 7. This CDR3 comprises 15 residues. CDR1 is SGHDN and CDR2 is FVKESK in the germline V gene. The CDR3 DNA reads TGTGCCAGCAGCCAATCAAGTAGGGGGCGCGGGGAGCTGTTTTTT. It is translated as CASSQSSRGRGELFF.

In DNA form, the CDR3 reads TGTGCCAGCAGCTTGGTAGCGGGAGACGGAGAGACCCAGTACTTC. It codes for CASSLVAGDGETQYF. The genes are TRBV5-4 and TRBJ2-5, with 9 nucleotides matching TRBD2. J was trimmed by 4 bases and V by 0 bases; bases with no gene match: 4. Germline assignment: CDR1 SGHNT and CDR2 YYREEE (reference sequence). This CDR3 spans 15 amino acids.

This clone was seen only once. V and J are TRBV6-5 and TRBJ1-6; no reliable D call. CDR3 size: 15 residues. Trimming removed 0 bases from V and 7 bases from J, with 10 bases in between. Germline-derived CDR1 and CDR2 are MNHEY and SVGAGI. The CDR3 is CASSYSTGRNSPLHF. As DNA, the CDR3 is TGTGCCAGCAGTTACTCTACGGGGAGGAATTCACCCCTCCACTTT.

This chain links TRBV9 with TRBJ1-5; D is ambiguous. Looked up from germline, CDR1 is SGDLS and CDR2 is YYNGEE. The length of the CDR3 is 14 residues. Trimming stripped 0 bases from V and 0 bases from J, with 4 bases between. The CDR3 protein is CASSVGYSNQPQHF. CDR3 sequence (DNA): TGTGCCAGCAGCGTAGGTTATAGCAATCAGCCCCAGCATTTT. The entire variable domain, with the rest obtained from reference TRBV9 and TRBJ1-5, is as follows: DSGVTQTPKHLITATGQRVTLRCSPRSGDLSVYWYQQSLDQGLQFLIQYYNGEERAKGNILERFSAQQFPDLHSELNLSSLELGDSALYFCASSVGYSNQPQHFGDGTRLSIL.